The 25 T cell receptor beta chains reported below all come from one sample, sequenced in a study of Graves' ophthalmopathy and Graves' hyperthyroidism. The study amplified TCR beta CDR3 regions using RNA transcripts. RT-PCR was first run with HTBI primers, then multiplex PCR in a second round. From the multiplex PCR reads, TCRdb called clonotypes with MiXCR, one entry per CDR3 protein. The table lists about 740,000 distinct CDR3 sequences, approximately 40% of them singletons. The sequenced material came from peripheral blood. These receptor sequences come from an adult man with Graves' ophthalmopathy.

V and J are TRBV7-9 and TRBJ2-5, with TRBD1 matching over 8 bases. Near its end, the DNA agrees better with TRBJ2-7, so the J call may be wrong. The CDR3 is made up of 14 amino acids. From germline, CDR1 is SEHNR and CDR2 FQNEAQ (reference sequence). The CDR3 DNA reads TGTGCCAGCAGCACCCGACAGGGGACTTGCGAGCAGTACTTC. It encodes CASSTRQGTCEQYF.

This clonotype was seen once. This chain uses TRBV11-2 with TRBJ1-2, with D possibly matching TRBD1 (6 bases). The CDR3 runs to 14 residues. The ends were cut back, 3 bases at V and 6 bases at J, with 14 bases in the middle. CDR1 SGHAT and CDR2 FQNNGV come from the germline V gene. CDR3 region: CASSLGEQGNGYTF. The CDR3 DNA follows: TGTGCCAGCAGCTTGGGAGAACAGGGTAATGGCTACACCTTC.

This clonotype was recorded at least ten times. The rearrangement links TRBV20-1 to TRBJ2-5, with no clear D. Germline CDR1 reads DFQATT; CDR2 reads SNEGSKA (reference sequence). V gave up 5 bases and J gave up 1 base, with 8 bases separating them. The CDR3 has 12 amino acids. CDR3 amino acids: CSAQRSQETQYF. The DNA for the CDR3 is TGCAGTGCTCAGAGAAGCCAAGAGACCCAGTACTTC.

The chain uses TRBV11-2 and TRBJ2-7; D might be TRBD2 (5 bases). CDR3 length: 15 amino acids. V shed 2 bases and J shed 3 bases, with 14 bases lying between them. Germline CDR1 reads SGHAT; CDR2 reads FQNNGV. This CDR3 reads CASSLTGSNYYEQYF. DNA of the CDR3: TGTGCCAGCAGCTTAACGGGATCAAATTACTACGAGCAGTACTTC.

A few counts support this clonotype. The V and J genes are TRBV20-1 and TRBJ1-4, with a tentative D call TRBD1 (6 bases). V was cut by 6 bases and J by 10 bases, with 18 bases left in between. The CDR3 is 13 amino acids. Per the germline V gene, CDR1 is DFQATT and CDR2 is SNEGSKA (reference sequence). The CDR3 reads CSAQSYRERKLFF. The CDR3 nucleotides read TGCAGTGCCCAATCATACAGGGAGCGAAAACTGTTTTTT.

The CDR3 sequence is CASASRGDGEQYF. CDR3 nucleotides: TGTGCCAGCGCCAGTAGAGGGGATGGCGAGCAGTACTTC. This rearrangement joins TRBV7-8 to TRBJ2-7; D could derive from TRBD1 or TRBD2 (5 bases each). Germline CDR1 and CDR2: SGHVS and FQNEAQ. This CDR3 has 13 residues. Deletions cut 8 bases from V and 6 bases from J, with 17 bases between.

The chain is built from TRBV25-1 and TRBJ2-2; D may be TRBD2 (6 bases). V was trimmed by 2 bases and J by 0 bases, leaving 16 bases between them. Germline V CDR1 and CDR2: MGHDK, SYGVNS. The CDR3 totals 18 residues. This CDR3 reads CASSEKLAGFANTGELFF. The CDR3 nucleotides are TGTGCCAGCAGTGAAAAGCTTGCGGGGTTCGCGAACACCGGGGAGCTGTTTTTT.

This clonotype was detected many times. The chain has TRBV20-1 and TRBJ2-7; 7 positions match TRBD2. V lost 4 bases to trimming and J lost 0 bases; unmatched junction nucleotides: 9. Germline V gives CDR1 DFQATT, CDR2 SNEGSKA (reference sequence). This CDR3 is 15 amino acids long. The CDR3 loop is CSATTPGGSSYEQYF. The CDR3 nucleotides are TGCAGTGCTACCACCCCTGGCGGGAGCTCCTACGAGCAGTACTTC.

This clonotype came up many times. The CDR3 DNA reads as TGTGCCAGCGAATCACAGGGGAATCAGCCCCAGCATTTT. It encodes CASESQGNQPQHF. The chain is built from TRBV19 and TRBJ1-5; 7 nucleotides agree with TRBD1. The CDR3 totals 13 residues. The V and J ends lost 9 bases and 4 bases, in that order; junction bases with no gene match: 6. Germline loops: CDR1 LNHDA, CDR2 SQIVND (reference sequence). Full variable domain (outside the CDR3, taken from reference TRBV19 and TRBJ1-5): DGGITQSPKYLFRKEGQNVTLSCEQNLNHDAMYWYRQDPGQGLRLIYYSQIVNDFQKGDIAEGYSVSREKKESFPLTVTSAQKNPTAFYLCASESQGNQPQHFGDGTRLSIL.

The V and J genes are TRBV2 and TRBJ1-5, with D perhaps TRBD1 (5 bases). CDR1 and CDR2 (germline): SNHLY, FYNNEI. Trimming removed 3 bases at V and 7 bases at J, with 10 bases between. This CDR3 region has 13 residues. CDR3: CASSDGWGQPQHF. CDR3 sequence (DNA): TGTGCCAGCAGTGATGGGTGGGGGCAGCCCCAGCATTTT.

This sequence joins TRBV29-1 and TRBJ2-7; D unresolved. This CDR3 comprises 13 residues. Germline values: CDR1 SQVTM, CDR2 ANQGSEA. V lost 5 bases and J 7 bases, leaving 18 bases between the germline ends. CDR3 sequence: CSVPVGSYNEQYF. The CDR3, as DNA: TGCAGCGTTCCAGTCGGCTCCTACAATGAGCAGTACTTC.

This clonotype showed up many times. This rearrangement joins TRBV7-9 to TRBJ1-6, with D uncertain. V lost 0 bases and J lost 9, with 12 bases in between. CDR3 size: 15 residues. Per germline, CDR1 SEHNR and CDR2 FQNEAQ (reference sequence). CDR3 in DNA: TGTGCCAGCAGCTTAGCTGGCGGGCTGACTTCACCCCTCCACTTT. It codes for CASSLAGGLTSPLHF.

CDR3 DNA: TGCAGCGTTGATTTCGGAATTCACACAGATACGCAGTATTTT. Translating it yields CSVDFGIHTDTQYF. The V and J genes are TRBV29-1 and TRBJ2-3; D uncertain. CDR1 and CDR2 from the germline V gene are SQVTM and ANQGSEA. This CDR3 is 14 amino acids long. Between the trimmed V and J ends, which lost 3 bases and 2 bases, there was a span of 12 bases.

The sample holds many counts of this clonotype. V gene TRBV19 combines with J gene TRBJ1-5; D is uncertain. The CDR3 is 15 residues long. V lost 4 bases and J 2 bases, leaving 12 bases between the germline ends. Germline V gene lookup returns CDR1 LNHDA and CDR2 SQIVND (reference sequence). The CDR3 loop is CASSSVMGGNQPQHF. CDR3 nucleotide sequence: TGTGCCAGTAGTAGCGTAATGGGCGGCAATCAGCCCCAGCATTTT.

This clonotype was detected ten times or more. The CDR3 DNA reads as TGTGCCACCAGTGCTCCTGGGGCCAACGTCCTGACTTTC. Translating gives CATSAPGANVLTF. This sequence joins TRBV24-1 and TRBJ2-6, with D unclear. V shed 5 bases and J shed 2 bases, with 3 bases lying between them. From germline, CDR1 is KGHDR and CDR2 SFDVKD. CDR3 length equals 13 residues.

This clonotype was seen repeatedly, ten times or more. This chain uses TRBV5-8 with TRBJ1-1, with D uncertain. The CDR3 is made up of 14 amino acids. V shed 0 bases and J shed 2 bases, with 8 bases lying between them. The V gene's germline CDR1 is SGHTS and CDR2 YDEGEE. The CDR3 DNA is TGTGCCAGCAGCTTGGGCGTAGTCAACACTGAAGCTTTCTTT. It yields the protein CASSLGVVNTEAFF. The entire variable domain, with the rest obtained from reference TRBV5-8 and TRBJ1-1, is as follows: EAGVTQSPTHLIKTRGQQATLRCSPISGHTSVYWYQQALGLGLQFLLWYDEGEERNRGNFPPRFSGRQFPNYSSELNVNALELEDSALYLCASSLGVVNTEAFFGQGTRLTVV.

This clonotype was detected ten times or more. The V and J genes are TRBV6-5 and TRBJ2-2, with D uncertain. CDR1 is MNHEY, CDR2 SVGAGI, per germline. The CDR3 extends over 9 amino acids. The V end lost 9 bases, the J end lost 10 bases, and 6 bases lay between the germline ends. The CDR3 sequence: CASWVELFF. CDR3 DNA sequence: TGTGCCAGTTGGGTGGAGCTGTTTTTT.

The gene calls are TRBV9 and TRBJ2-2; 7 bases are a match to TRBD1. The J segment lost 0 bases and the V segment lost 3 bases, leaving 5 bases of the junction unmatched. Per the germline V gene, CDR1 is SGDLS and CDR2 is YYNGEE. There are 16 residues in the CDR3. CDR3 sequence: CASSASGTANTGELFF. For the CDR3, the DNA is TGTGCCAGCAGCGCTTCCGGGACAGCGAACACCGGGGAGCTGTTTTTT.

Only one count was recorded for this clonotype. This chain joins TRBV25-1 and TRBJ2-2; either TRBD1 or TRBD2 may fit D (6 bases each). The germline V and J ends were trimmed by 11 bases and 4 bases, with 17 bases remaining between them. Germline assignment: CDR1 MGHDK and CDR2 SYGVNS. This CDR3 spans 14 amino acids. The CDR3 spells CAWRPQGGTGELFF. CDR3 in DNA: TGTGCCTGGAGACCACAGGGAGGCACCGGGGAGCTGTTTTTT.

This clonotype was recorded a few times. The chain joins TRBV7-9 to TRBJ2-7; no reliable D call. The germline V gene has CDR1 SEHNR and CDR2 FQNEAQ (reference sequence). The CDR3 has 12 amino acids. With 1 base removed from V and 5 bases from J, the gap between germline ends came to 6 bases. CDR3 region: CASSLGKNEQYF. The DNA of the CDR3 is TGTGCCAGCAGCTTAGGAAAGAACGAGCAGTACTTC.

Concerning this clonotype: Sequence at one end of the junction differs from germline and may be a read error. The V call is TRBV10-2, the J call TRBJ1-3, with D possibly TRBD1 on 5 matching bases. The CDR3 loop spans 15 amino acids. Germline CDR1 WSHSY, CDR2 SAAADI. CDR3 protein: CASKSGASTGNTIYF. CDR3 bases: TGTGCCAGCAAAAGTGGGGCTTCCACTGGAAACACCATATATTTT.

This clonotype was observed once. The J gene is TRBJ2-3, the V gene TRBV6-1; D is undetermined. V lost 8 bases to trimming and J lost 0 bases, with 15 bases between them. The CDR3 is 15 residues long. Germline assignment: CDR1 MNHNS and CDR2 SASEGT. The CDR3 reads CASRKYSASTDTQYF. As DNA, the CDR3 is TGTGCCAGCCGGAAGTACAGTGCTAGCACAGATACGCAGTATTTT.

The chain couples TRBV25-1 to TRBJ1-6; TRBD1 aligns across 7 bases. The germline V gene encodes CDR1 MGHDK and CDR2 SYGVNS. V lost 6 bases to trimming and J lost 15 bases; unmatched junction nucleotides: 5. The CDR3 has 11 amino acids. The CDR3: CASSVGQVLHF. The CDR3 DNA reads as TGTGCCAGCAGCGTTGGACAGGTCCTCCACTTT. The complete variable domain, with remaining parts taken from reference TRBV25-1 and TRBJ1-6, reads EADIYQTPRYLVIGTGKKITLECSQTMGHDKMYWYQQDPGMELHLIHYSYGVNSTEKGDLSSESTVSRIRTEHFPLTLESARPSHTSQYLCASSVGQVLHFGNGTRLTVT.

The CDR3 bases are TGTGCCAGCAGCTATAGCGGGGTTGGAAACACCATATATTTT. This sequence encodes CASSYSGVGNTIYF. The gene calls are TRBV7-9 and TRBJ1-3; D not certain. Trimming shortened V by 4 bases and J by 3 bases, and 10 bases separated the two germline ends. The germline V gene has CDR1 SEHNR and CDR2 FQNEAQ (reference sequence). This CDR3 has 14 residues.

This rearrangement joins TRBV10-3 to TRBJ1-2, with 9 nucleotides matching TRBD1. The CDR3 sequence is 13 residues long. V was pared by 3 bases and J by 8 bases, with 4 bases of the junction left unmatched. Germline V CDR1 and CDR2: ENHRY, SYGVKD. The CDR3 reads CAISDGTGKGYTF. CDR3 DNA sequence: TGTGCCATCAGTGACGGGACAGGGAAGGGCTACACCTTC.